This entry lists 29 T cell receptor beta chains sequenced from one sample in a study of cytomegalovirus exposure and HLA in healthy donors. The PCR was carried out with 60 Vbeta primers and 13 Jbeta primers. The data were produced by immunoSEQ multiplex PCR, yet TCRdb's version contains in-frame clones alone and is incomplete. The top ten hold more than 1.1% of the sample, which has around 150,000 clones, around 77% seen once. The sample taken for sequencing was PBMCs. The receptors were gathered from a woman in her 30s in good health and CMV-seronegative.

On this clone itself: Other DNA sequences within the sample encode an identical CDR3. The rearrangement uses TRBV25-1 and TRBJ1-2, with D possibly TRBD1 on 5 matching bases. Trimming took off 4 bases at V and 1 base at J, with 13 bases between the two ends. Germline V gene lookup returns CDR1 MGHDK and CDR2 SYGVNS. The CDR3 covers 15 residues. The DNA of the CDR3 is TGTGCCAGCAGTGCTGGGGGGGTCATTAACTATGGCTACACCTTC. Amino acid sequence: CASSAGGVINYGYTF.

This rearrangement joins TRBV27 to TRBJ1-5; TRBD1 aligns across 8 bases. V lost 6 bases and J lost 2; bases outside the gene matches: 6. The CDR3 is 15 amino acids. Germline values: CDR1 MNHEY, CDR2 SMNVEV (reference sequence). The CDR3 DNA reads TGTGCCAGCAGCTCGGACAGGGAACGCAATCAGCCCCAGCATTTT. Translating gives CASSSDRERNQPQHF.

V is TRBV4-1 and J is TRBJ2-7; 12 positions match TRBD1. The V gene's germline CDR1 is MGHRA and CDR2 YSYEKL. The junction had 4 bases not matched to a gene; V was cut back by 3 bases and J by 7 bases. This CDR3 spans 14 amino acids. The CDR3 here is CASSQGQGAGEQYF. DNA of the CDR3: TGCGCCAGCAGCCAGGGACAGGGGGCTGGAGAGCAGTACTTC.

The CDR3 region is CASNWRAGGEQYF. CDR3 nucleotides: TGTGCCAGCAACTGGCGGGCAGGGGGCGAGCAGTACTTC. The chain joins TRBV7-9 to TRBJ2-7; 7 bases are a match to TRBD1. Germline V gene lookup returns CDR1 SEHNR and CDR2 FQNEAQ (reference sequence). Unmatched junction bases numbered 9, after V lost 7 bases and J lost 6 bases. The CDR3 is 13 residues long.

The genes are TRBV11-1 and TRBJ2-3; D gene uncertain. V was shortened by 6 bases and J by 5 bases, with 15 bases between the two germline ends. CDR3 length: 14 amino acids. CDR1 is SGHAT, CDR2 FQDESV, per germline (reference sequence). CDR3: CASSSPSGGDTQYF. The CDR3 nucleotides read TGTGCCAGCAGTTCCCCATCGGGTGGAGATACGCAGTATTTT.

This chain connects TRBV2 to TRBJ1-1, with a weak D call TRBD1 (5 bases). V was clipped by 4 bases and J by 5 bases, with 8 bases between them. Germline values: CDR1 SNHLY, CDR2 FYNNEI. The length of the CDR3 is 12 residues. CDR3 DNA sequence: TGTGCCAGCAGTGTTGGGACTACTGAAGCTTTCTTT. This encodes CASSVGTTEAFF.

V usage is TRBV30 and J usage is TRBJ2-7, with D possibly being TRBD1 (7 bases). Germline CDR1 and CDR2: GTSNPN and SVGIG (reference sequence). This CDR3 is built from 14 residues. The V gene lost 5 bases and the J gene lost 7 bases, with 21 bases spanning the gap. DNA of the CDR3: TGTGCCTGGGGACCCGACAGGGAAGGGGGGGAGCAGTACTTC. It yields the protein CAWGPDREGGEQYF.

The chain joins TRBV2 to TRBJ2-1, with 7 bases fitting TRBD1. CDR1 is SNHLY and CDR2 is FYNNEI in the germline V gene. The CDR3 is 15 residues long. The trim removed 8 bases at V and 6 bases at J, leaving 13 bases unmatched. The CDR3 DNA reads TGTGCCAGCCGCACCTGGGACAGAGGTCCCAATGAGCAGTTCTTC. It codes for CASRTWDRGPNEQFF.

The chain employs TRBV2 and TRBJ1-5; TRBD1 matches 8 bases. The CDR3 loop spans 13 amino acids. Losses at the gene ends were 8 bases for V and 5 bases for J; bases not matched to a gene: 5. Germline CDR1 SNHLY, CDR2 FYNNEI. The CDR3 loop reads CASLGQADQPQHF. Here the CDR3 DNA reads TGTGCCAGCTTGGGACAGGCCGATCAGCCCCAGCATTTT.

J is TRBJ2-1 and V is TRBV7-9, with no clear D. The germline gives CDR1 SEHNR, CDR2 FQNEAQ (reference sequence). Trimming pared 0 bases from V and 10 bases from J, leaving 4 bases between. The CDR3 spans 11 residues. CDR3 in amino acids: CASSLAGEQFF. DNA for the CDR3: TGTGCCAGCAGCTTAGCCGGGGAGCAGTTCTTC.

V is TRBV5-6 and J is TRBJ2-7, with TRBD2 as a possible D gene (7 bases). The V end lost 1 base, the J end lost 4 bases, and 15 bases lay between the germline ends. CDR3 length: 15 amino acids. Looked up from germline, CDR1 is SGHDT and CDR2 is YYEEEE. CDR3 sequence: CASSLWRGPRYEQYF. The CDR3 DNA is TGTGCCAGCAGCTTGTGGCGGGGGCCTCGTTACGAGCAGTACTTC.

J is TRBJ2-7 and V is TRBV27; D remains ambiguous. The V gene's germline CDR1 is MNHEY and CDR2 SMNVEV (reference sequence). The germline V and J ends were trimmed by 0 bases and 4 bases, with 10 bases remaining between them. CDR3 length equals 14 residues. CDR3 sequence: CASSLSLGLYEQYF. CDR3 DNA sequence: TGTGCCAGCAGTTTATCCCTAGGATTGTACGAGCAGTACTTC.

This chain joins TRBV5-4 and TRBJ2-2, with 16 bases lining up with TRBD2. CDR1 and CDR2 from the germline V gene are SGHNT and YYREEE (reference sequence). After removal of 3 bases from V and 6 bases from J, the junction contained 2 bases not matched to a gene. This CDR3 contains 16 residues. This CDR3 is CASSWGTSGGAGELFF. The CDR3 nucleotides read TGTGCCAGCAGCTGGGGGACTAGCGGGGGGGCCGGGGAGCTGTTTTTT.

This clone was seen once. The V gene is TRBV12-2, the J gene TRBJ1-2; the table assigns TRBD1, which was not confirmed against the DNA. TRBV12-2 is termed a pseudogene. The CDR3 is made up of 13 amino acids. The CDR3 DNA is TGTGCAAGTCGCTTAGCACAGTACCATGGCTACACCTTC. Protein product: CASRLAQYHGYTF.

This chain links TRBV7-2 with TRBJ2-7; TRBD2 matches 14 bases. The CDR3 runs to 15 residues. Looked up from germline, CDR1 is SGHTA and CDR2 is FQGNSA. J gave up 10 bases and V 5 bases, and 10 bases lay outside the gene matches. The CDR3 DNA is TGTGCCAGCAGCCTCTCCGGGACTAGCGGGGGTCTACAGTACTTC. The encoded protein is CASSLSGTSGGLQYF.

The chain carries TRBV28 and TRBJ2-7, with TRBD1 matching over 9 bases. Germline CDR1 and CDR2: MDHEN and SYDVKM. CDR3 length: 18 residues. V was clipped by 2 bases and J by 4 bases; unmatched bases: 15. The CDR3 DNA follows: TGTGCCAGCAGTTTAGGAACAGGGGGCTCCACTCGAGGGTACGAGCAGTACTTC. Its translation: CASSLGTGGSTRGYEQYF. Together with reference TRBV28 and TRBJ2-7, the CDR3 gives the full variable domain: DVKVTQSSRYLVKRTGEKVFLECVQDMDHENMFWYRQDPGLGLRLIYFSYDVKMKEKGDIPEGYSVSREKKERFSLILESASTNQTSMYLCASSLGTGGSTRGYEQYFGPGTRLTVT.

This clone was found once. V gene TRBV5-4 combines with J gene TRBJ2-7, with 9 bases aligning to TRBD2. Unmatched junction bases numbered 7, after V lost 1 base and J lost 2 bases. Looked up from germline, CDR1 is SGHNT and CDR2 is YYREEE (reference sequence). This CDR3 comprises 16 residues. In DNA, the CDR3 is TGTGCCAGCAGCTTGTCGGGCGGGGGGGCTACCTACGAGCAGTACTTC. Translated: CASSLSGGGATYEQYF.

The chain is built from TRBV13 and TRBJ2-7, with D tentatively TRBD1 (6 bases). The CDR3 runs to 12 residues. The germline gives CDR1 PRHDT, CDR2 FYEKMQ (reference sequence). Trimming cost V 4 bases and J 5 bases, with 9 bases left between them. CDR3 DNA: TGTGCCAGCAGCTACAGGGACCACGAGCAGTACTTC. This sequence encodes CASSYRDHEQYF.

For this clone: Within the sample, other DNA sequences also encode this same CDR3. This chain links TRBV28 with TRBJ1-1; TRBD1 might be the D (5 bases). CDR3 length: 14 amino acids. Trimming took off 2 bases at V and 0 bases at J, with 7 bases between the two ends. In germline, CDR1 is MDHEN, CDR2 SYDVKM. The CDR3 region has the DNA TGTGCCAGCAGTTTAACAGGAATGAACACTGAAGCTTTCTTT. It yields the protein CASSLTGMNTEAFF.

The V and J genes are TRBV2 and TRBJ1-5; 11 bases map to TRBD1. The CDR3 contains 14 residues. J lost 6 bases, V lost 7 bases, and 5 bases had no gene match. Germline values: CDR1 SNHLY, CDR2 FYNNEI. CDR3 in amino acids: CASTTGTGGQPQHF. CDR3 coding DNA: TGTGCCAGCACCACCGGGACAGGGGGTCAGCCCCAGCATTTT.

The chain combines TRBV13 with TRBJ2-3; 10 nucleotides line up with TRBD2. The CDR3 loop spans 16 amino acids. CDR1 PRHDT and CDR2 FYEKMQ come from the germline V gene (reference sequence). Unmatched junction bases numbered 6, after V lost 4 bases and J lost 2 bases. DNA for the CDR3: TGTGCCAGCAGCTCCCGAACTAGCGGGACCACAGATACGCAGTATTTT. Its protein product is CASSSRTSGTTDTQYF.

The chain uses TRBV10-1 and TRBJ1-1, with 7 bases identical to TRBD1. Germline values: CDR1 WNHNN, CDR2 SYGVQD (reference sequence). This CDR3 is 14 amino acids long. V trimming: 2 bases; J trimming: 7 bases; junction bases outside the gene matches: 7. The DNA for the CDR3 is TGCGCCAGCAGTGAGGGACAGGCGGACATTGAAGCTTTCTTT. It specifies CASSEGQADIEAFF.

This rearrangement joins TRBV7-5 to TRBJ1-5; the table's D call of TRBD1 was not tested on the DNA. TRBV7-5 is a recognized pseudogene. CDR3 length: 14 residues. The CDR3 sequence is CVKRGLAGKQPQHF. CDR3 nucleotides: TGTGTCAAACGAGGTTTGGCAGGGAAACAGCCCCAGCATTTT.

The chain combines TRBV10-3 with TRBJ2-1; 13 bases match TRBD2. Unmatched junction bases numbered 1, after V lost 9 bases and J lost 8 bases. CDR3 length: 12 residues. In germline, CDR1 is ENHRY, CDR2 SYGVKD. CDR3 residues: CAIGTSGDEQFF. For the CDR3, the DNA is TGTGCCATTGGGACTAGCGGGGATGAGCAGTTCTTC.

Here the CDR3 reads CASSLSWRYTEAFF. For the CDR3, the DNA is TGTGCCAGCAGTTTATCTTGGCGGTACACTGAAGCTTTCTTT. The rearrangement uses TRBV27 and TRBJ1-1; no clear D gene. This CDR3 comprises 14 residues. Per germline, CDR1 MNHEY and CDR2 SMNVEV (reference sequence). V lost 0 bases to trimming and J lost 3 bases, with 8 bases between them.

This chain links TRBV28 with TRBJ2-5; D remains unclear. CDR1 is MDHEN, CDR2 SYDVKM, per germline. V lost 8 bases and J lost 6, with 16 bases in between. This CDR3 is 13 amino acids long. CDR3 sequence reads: CASRVGLRKTQYF. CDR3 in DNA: TGTGCCAGCCGGGTCGGTTTACGAAAGACCCAGTACTTC.

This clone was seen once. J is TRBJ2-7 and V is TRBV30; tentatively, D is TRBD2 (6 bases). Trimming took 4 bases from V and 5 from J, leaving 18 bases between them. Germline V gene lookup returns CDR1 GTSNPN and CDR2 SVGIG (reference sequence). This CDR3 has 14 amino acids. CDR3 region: CAWNLRDWADEQYF. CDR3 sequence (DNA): TGTGCCTGGAACCTCCGGGACTGGGCTGACGAGCAGTACTTC.

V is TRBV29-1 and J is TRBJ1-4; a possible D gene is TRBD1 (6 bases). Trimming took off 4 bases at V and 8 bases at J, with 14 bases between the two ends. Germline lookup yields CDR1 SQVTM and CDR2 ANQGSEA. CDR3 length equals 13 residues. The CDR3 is CSVGPGTREKLFF. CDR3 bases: TGCAGCGTTGGTCCGGGGACAAGAGAAAAACTGTTTTTT. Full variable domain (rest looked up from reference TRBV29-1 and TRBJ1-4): SAVISQKPSRDICQRGTSLTIQCQVDSQVTMMFWYRQQPGQSLTLIATANQGSEATYESGFVIDKFPISRPNLTFSTLTVSNMSPEDSSIYLCSVGPGTREKLFFGSGTQLSVL.

The CDR3 loop reads CASSYGGASTDTQYF. CDR3 bases: TGTGCCAGCAGCTATGGGGGGGCAAGCACAGATACGCAGTATTTT. V usage is TRBV9 and J usage is TRBJ2-3, with TRBD2 as a possible D gene (7 bases). The V end was cut by 4 bases, the J end by 0 bases, with 12 bases between. The CDR3 extends over 15 amino acids. Germline V lookup: CDR1 SGDLS, CDR2 YYNGEE.